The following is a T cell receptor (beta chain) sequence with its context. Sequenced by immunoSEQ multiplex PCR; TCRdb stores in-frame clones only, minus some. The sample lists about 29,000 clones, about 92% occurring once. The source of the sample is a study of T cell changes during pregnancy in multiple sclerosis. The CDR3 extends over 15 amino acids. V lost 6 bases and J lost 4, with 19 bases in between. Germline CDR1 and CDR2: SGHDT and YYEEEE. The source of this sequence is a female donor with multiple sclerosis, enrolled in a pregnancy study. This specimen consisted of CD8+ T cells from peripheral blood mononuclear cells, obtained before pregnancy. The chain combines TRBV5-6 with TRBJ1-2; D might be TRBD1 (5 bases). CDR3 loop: CASTQEVGARYGYTF. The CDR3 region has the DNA TGTGCCAGCACCCAAGAGGTAGGGGCCCGCTATGGCTACACCTTC.